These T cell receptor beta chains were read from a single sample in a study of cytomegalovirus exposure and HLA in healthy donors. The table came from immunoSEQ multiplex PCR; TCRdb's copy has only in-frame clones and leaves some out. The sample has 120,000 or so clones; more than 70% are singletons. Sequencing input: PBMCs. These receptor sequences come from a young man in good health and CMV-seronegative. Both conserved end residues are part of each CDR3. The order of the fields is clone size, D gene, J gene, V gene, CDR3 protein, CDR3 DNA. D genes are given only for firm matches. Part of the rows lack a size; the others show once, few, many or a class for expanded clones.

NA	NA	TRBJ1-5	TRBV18	CASSPGLSNQPQHF	TGTGCCAGCTCACCAGGACTTAGCAATCAGCCCCAGCATTTT
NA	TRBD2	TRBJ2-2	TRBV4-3	CASSQETPGGLRELFF	TGCGCCAGCAGCCAAGAAACGCCGGGGGGGCTGAGGGAGCTGTTTTTT
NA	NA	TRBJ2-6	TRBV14	CASSQDQGPPVGANVLTF	TGTGCCAGCAGCCAAGACCAGGGCCCCCCTGTTGGGGCCAACGTCCTGACTTTC
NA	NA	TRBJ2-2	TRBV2	CASSVSTGELFF	TGTGCCAGCAGTGTGAGCACCGGGGAGCTGTTTTTT
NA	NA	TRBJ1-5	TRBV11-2	CASSLLSVEGGARQPQHF	TGTGCCAGCAGCTTACTGTCGGTTGAAGGGGGTGCGAGACAGCCCCAGCATTTT
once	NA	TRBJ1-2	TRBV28	CASSLGVGGYGYTF	TGTGCCAGCAGTCTGGGGGTGGGAGGCTATGGCTACACCTTC
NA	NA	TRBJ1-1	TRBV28	CASSTGNTEAFF	TGTGCCAGCAGTACAGGGAACACTGAAGCTTTCTTT
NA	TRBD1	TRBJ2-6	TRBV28	CASRSYRTGVYGANVLTF	TGTGCCAGCAGATCATACCGGACAGGGGTGTATGGGGCCAACGTCCTGACTTTC
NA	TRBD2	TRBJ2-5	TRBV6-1	CASSERSSGRPRETQYF	TGTGCCAGCAGTGAGAGGAGTAGCGGGAGGCCCCGAGAGACCCAGTACTTC
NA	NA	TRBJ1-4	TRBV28	CASSLYRGMNEKLFF	TGTGCCAGCAGTTTATATCGGGGGATGAATGAAAAACTGTTTTTT
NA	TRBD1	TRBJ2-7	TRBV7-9	CASSHRDRTYEQYF	TGTGCCAGCAGCCACCGGGACAGAACCTACGAGCAGTACTTC
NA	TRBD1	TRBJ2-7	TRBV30	CAWSRSGYRGREQYF	TGTGCCTGGAGTAGATCCGGGTACAGGGGGCGGGAGCAGTACTTC
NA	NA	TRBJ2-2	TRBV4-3	CASSHTRSNYNTGELFF	TGCGCCAGCAGCCACACCCGCTCGAACTACAACACCGGGGAGCTGTTTTTT
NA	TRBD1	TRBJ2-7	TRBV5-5	CASSFRDSTSYEQYF	TGTGCCAGCAGCTTCCGGGACAGTACCTCCTACGAGCAGTACTTC
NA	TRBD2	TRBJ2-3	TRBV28	CASSLVLAGISDTQYF	TGTGCCAGCAGTTTAGTTCTAGCGGGGATTTCAGATACGCAGTATTTT
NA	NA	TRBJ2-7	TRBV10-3	CAISVRAIGGDEQYF	TGTGCCATCAGCGTTCGAGCAATAGGGGGTGACGAGCAGTACTTC
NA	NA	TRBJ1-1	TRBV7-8	CASSRTVNTEAFF	TGTGCCAGCAGCCGGACTGTGAACACTGAAGCTTTCTTT
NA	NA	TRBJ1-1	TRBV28	CASSLSGNTEAFF	TGTGCCAGCAGTTTGTCCGGGAACACTGAAGCTTTCTTT
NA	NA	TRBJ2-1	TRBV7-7	CASSLDPEGEQFF	TGTGCCAGCAGCCTGGATCCCGAGGGTGAGCAGTTCTTC
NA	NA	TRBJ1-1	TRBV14	CASSLQRNTEAFF	TGTGCCAGCAGTCTACAGAGAAACACTGAAGCTTTCTTT
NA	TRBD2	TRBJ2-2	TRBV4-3	CASSSDWPETSGDNGDTGELFF	TGCGCCAGCAGCTCGGACTGGCCAGAGACTAGCGGGGACAACGGGGACACCGGGGAGCTGTTTTTT
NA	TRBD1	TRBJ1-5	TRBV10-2	CASSEPGTGSQPQHF	TGCGCCAGCAGTGAACCCGGGACAGGGAGTCAGCCCCAGCATTTT
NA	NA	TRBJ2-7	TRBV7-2	CASSLAVVRVAEQYF	TGTGCCAGCAGCTTAGCGGTCGTCAGGGTTGCCGAGCAGTACTTC
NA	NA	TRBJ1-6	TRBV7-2	CASSLVARASYNSPLHF	TGTGCCAGCAGCTTAGTTGCCAGGGCTTCCTATAATTCACCCCTCCACTTT
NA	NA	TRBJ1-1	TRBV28	CASSLPKGGGWNTEAFF	TGTGCCAGCAGCCTCCCCAAAGGAGGAGGTTGGAACACTGAAGCTTTCTTT
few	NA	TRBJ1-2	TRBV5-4	CASSLAGEGTF	TGTGCCAGCAGCTTGGCGGGGGAAGGCACCTTC
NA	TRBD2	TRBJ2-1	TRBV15	CATSRVVAGSGNEQFF	TGTGCCACCAGCAGAGTTGTAGCGGGATCGGGGAATGAGCAGTTCTTC
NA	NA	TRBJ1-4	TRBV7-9	CASSLWQGGDNEKLFF	TGTGCCAGCAGCTTGTGGCAAGGGGGGGATAATGAAAAACTGTTTTTT
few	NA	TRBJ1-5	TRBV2	CASRSGTPGAQPQHF	TGTGCCAGCAGATCCGGGACCCCAGGGGCTCAGCCCCAGCATTTT
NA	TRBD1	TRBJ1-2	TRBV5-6	CASKLGQAYGYTF	TGTGCCAGCAAATTAGGACAGGCCTATGGCTACACCTTC
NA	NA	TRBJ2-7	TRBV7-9	CASSLGMPREQYF	TGTGCCAGCAGCTTAGGAATGCCTAGGGAGCAGTACTTC
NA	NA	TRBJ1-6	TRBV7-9	CASSLTREMRPLHF	TGTGCCAGCAGCTTAACCAGGGAAATGCGACCCCTCCACTTT
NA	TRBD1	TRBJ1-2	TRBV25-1	CASSSAGGHSYGYTF	TGTGCCAGCAGCAGTGCAGGGGGCCATAGCTATGGCTACACCTTC
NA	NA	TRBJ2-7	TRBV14	CASSQGGIPYEQYF	TGTGCCAGCAGCCAAGGAGGTATCCCCTACGAGCAGTACTTC
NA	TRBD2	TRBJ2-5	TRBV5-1	CASSTLAGGAQETQYF	TGCGCCAGCAGCACCCTAGCGGGAGGCGCCCAAGAGACCCAGTACTTC
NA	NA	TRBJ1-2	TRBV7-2	CASSPGRDPPHYGYTF	TGTGCCAGCAGCCCCGGTAGAGATCCTCCCCACTATGGCTACACCTTC
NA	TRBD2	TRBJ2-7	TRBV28	CASRYSGRVGEQYF	TGTGCCAGCAGATATAGCGGGAGGGTTGGCGAGCAGTACTTC
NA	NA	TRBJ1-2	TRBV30	CAWSVRRKGYGYTF	TGTGCCTGGAGTGTACGTAGGAAGGGGTATGGCTACACCTTC
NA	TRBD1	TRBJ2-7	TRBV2	CASCSGQGEGEQYF	TGTGCCAGCTGTTCAGGACAGGGGGAGGGCGAGCAGTACTTC
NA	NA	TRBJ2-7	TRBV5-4	CASGYRTGPSSYEQYF	TGTGCCAGCGGCTACCGCACTGGGCCGAGCTCCTACGAGCAGTACTTC
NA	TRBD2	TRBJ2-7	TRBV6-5	CASRVTFGTSHEQYF	TGTGCCAGCAGAGTTACTTTCGGGACTAGCCACGAGCAGTACTTC
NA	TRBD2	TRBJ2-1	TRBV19	CASSIPHRGGYEQFF	TGTGCCAGTAGTATACCACATAGGGGAGGGTATGAGCAGTTCTTC
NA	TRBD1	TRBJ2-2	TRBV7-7	CASAGTDISGELFF	TGTGCCAGCGCCGGGACAGACATATCCGGGGAGCTGTTTTTT